This T cell receptor beta chain was captured by sequencing in a study of blood T cell repertoires in COVID-19. The wider study: COVID-19 samples collected from the United States, Italy and Spain covered acute and convalescent phases. PBMCs, B-cell-depleted T cells, or T cells provided the cDNA or gDNA that made up the material.

J was trimmed by 9 bases and V by 5 bases; bases with no gene match: 6. There are 14 residues in the CDR3. In germline, CDR1 is MNHEY, CDR2 SMNVEV (reference sequence). Original methodology: By means of reference gene primer amplification, nucleated cell counts were estimated. The table came from immunoSEQ multiplex PCR; TCRdb's copy has only in-frame clones and leaves some out. V, J and clone size are those of that table, while D and trimming were read from the DNA. The sample carries a few hundred thousand clones, around 86% recorded once. The chain combines TRBV27 with TRBJ2-1; 11 bases agree with TRBD2. The specimen was peripheral blood. The TCR originated in a woman aged 40 to 50 who had recovered from COVID-19. The CDR3 reads CASSPLAGGIEQFF. Here the CDR3 DNA reads TGTGCCAGCAGTCCTCTAGCGGGAGGAATTGAGCAGTTCTTC.